A single sample is the source of the 27 T cell receptor beta chains below, sequenced in a study of T cell responses to AZD1222 COVID-19 vaccine. Profiled with immunoSEQ multiplex PCR; TCRdb holds only in-frame clones, not every one. Seen here are roughly 43,000 clones, roughly 78% observed once, and the top ten hold 20% to 25%. The sequencing used peripheral blood, collected 28 days after the second dose of the MenACWY control vaccine. All receptors derive from an adult who received the MenACWY meningococcal vaccine as a control.

The chain carries TRBV5-1 and TRBJ2-1; D possibly matches TRBD1 or TRBD2 (6 bases each). The germline V gene has CDR1 SGHRS and CDR2 YFSETQ. The CDR3 totals 15 residues. Trimming took off 2 bases at V and 4 bases at J, with 13 bases between the two ends. CDR3 sequence (DNA): TGCGCCAGCAGCTTCCTTCAAGGGGGGTACAATGAGCAGTTCTTC. It is translated as CASSFLQGGYNEQFF.

The chain uses TRBV18 and TRBJ1-2; 7 positions agree with TRBD1. The V gene end was trimmed by 2 bases and the J gene end by 6 bases; junction bases not matched to a gene: 9. Per germline, CDR1 KGHSH and CDR2 LQKENI. CDR3 length equals 15 residues. The DNA of the CDR3 is TGTGCCAGCTCACCAGATCAACAGGGGCGGAATGGCTACACCTTC. It is translated as CASSPDQQGRNGYTF.

The rearrangement joins TRBV27 to TRBJ2-1, with D possibly TRBD1 on 7 matching bases. Germline lookup yields CDR1 MNHEY and CDR2 SMNVEV (reference sequence). This CDR3 comprises 15 residues. The ends were cut back, 8 bases at V and 4 bases at J, with 18 bases in the middle. In DNA, the CDR3 is TGTGCCAGCTCCACCGCGGGACAGCCGTACAATGAGCAGTTCTTC. This codes for CASSTAGQPYNEQFF.

This clone was counted only a few times. The chain uses TRBV5-4 and TRBJ2-5; TRBD1 matches 7 bases. CDR1 and CDR2 from the germline V gene are SGHNT and YYREEE (reference sequence). This CDR3 spans 14 amino acids. V was pared by 0 bases and J by 5 bases, with 4 bases of the junction left unmatched. The DNA for the CDR3 is TGTGCCAGCAGCTTGGCCGGCAGGGGGGAGACCCAGTACTTC. It translates to CASSLAGRGETQYF.

The gene calls are TRBV19 and TRBJ2-3; 9 positions match TRBD1. Germline loops: CDR1 LNHDA, CDR2 SQIVND (reference sequence). The V and J ends lost 10 bases and 5 bases, in that order; junction bases with no gene match: 10. The CDR3 has 14 amino acids. As DNA, the CDR3 is TGTGCCACTAATACAGGGGGCGCGGGAGATACGCAGTATTTT. Translating it yields CATNTGGAGDTQYF.

J is TRBJ1-5 and V is TRBV12-5; possibly TRBD1 for D (6 bases). Trimming pared 6 bases from V and 5 bases from J, leaving 14 bases between. Germline V gives CDR1 LGHNT, CDR2 FRNRAP. The CDR3 extends over 14 amino acids. The CDR3 nucleotides are TGTGCTAGTGGCCTCCTCCAGGGGTATCAGCCCCAGCATTTT. Encoded protein: CASGLLQGYQPQHF.

The chain has TRBV5-1 and TRBJ2-2; 9 bases are a match to TRBD1. The CDR3 runs 14 residues. After removal of 4 bases from V and 7 bases from J, the junction contained 5 bases not matched to a gene. Germline loops: CDR1 SGHRS, CDR2 YFSETQ. In DNA, the CDR3 is TGCGCCAGCAGCATAACAGGGGGCAGCGGGGAGCTGTTTTTT. As protein: CASSITGGSGELFF. Together with reference TRBV5-1 and TRBJ2-2, the CDR3 gives the full variable domain: KAGVTQTPRYLIKTRGQQVTLSCSPISGHRSVSWYQQTPGQGLQFLFEYFSETQRNKGNFPGRFSGRQFSNSRSEMNVSTLELGDSALYLCASSITGGSGELFFGEGSRLTVL.

This rearrangement joins TRBV7-9 to TRBJ2-1; no clear D. The CDR3 runs 15 residues. Germline values: CDR1 SEHNR, CDR2 FQNEAQ (reference sequence). V lost 4 bases, J lost 4 bases, and 14 bases lay in between. CDR3 protein: CASSSKLTQYNEQFF. The CDR3 bases are TGTGCCAGCAGCTCCAAGTTGACCCAGTACAATGAGCAGTTCTTC.

This clone was found a few times. CDR3 in DNA: TGTGCCAGCTCACTTTTTAGCGTCCCGGGGGCCAAAAACATTCAGTACTTC. This sequence encodes CASSLFSVPGAKNIQYF. The genes are TRBV18 and TRBJ2-4; D might be TRBD2 (5 bases). The germline V gene has CDR1 KGHSH and CDR2 LQKENI. CDR3 size: 17 residues. V was trimmed by 4 bases and J by 1 base, leaving 17 bases between them.

V usage is TRBV2 and J usage is TRBJ1-6; 7 bases match TRBD1. This CDR3 spans 15 amino acids. V shed 5 bases and J 10 bases; nucleotides not matched to a gene: 11. Per germline, CDR1 SNHLY and CDR2 FYNNEI. The CDR3 DNA is TGTGCCAGCAGTTCTGACAGGGAGGCGAGCTCACCCCTCCACTTT. Its translation: CASSSDREASSPLHF.

This chain connects TRBV6-5 to TRBJ1-1; 8 positions agree with TRBD1. The CDR3 runs 13 residues. The V and J ends lost 7 bases and 6 bases, in that order; junction bases with no gene match: 7. Germline CDR1 MNHEY, CDR2 SVGAGI. The CDR3 loop is CASTWTGIPEAFF. CDR3 DNA sequence: TGTGCCAGCACCTGGACAGGGATCCCTGAAGCTTTCTTT.

The genes are TRBV18 and TRBJ2-5; D is uncertain. The CDR3 length is 13 residues. Germline-derived CDR1 and CDR2 are KGHSH and LQKENI. V was trimmed by 3 bases and J by 2 bases, leaving 7 bases between them. The CDR3 nucleotides are TGTGCCAGCTCACCGACGGATCAAGAGACCCAGTACTTC. It is translated as CASSPTDQETQYF.

The chain recombines TRBV7-9 with TRBJ1-2; a possible D gene is TRBD1 (5 bases). CDR3 size: 13 residues. Germline V gene data show CDR1 as SEHNR and CDR2 as FQNEAQ (reference sequence). V lost 5 bases to trimming and J lost 3 bases, with 10 bases between them. Here the CDR3 reads CASSPGGYYGYTF. In nucleotides, the CDR3 is TGTGCCAGCAGCCCCGGGGGTTACTATGGCTACACCTTC.

The rearrangement joins TRBV6-5 to TRBJ2-7; D is ambiguous. V lost 5 bases and J lost 7, with 15 bases in between. CDR3 length: 13 residues. Looked up from germline, CDR1 is MNHEY and CDR2 is SVGAGI. Written as DNA, the CDR3 is TGTGCCAGCAGTCGCGACGCGCTCGGGGAGCAGTACGTC. The encoded protein is CASSRDALGEQYV.

To note about this clone: The sample contains more than one DNA sequence encoding this CDR3. This chain links TRBV28 with TRBJ2-1, with TRBD2 matching over 11 bases. J lost 4 bases, V lost 4 bases, and 6 bases had no gene match. CDR3 length: 16 amino acids. The germline V gene encodes CDR1 MDHEN and CDR2 SYDVKM. In nucleotides, the CDR3 is TGTGCCAGCAGTTCATCCGGGACTAGCGGTTACAATGAGCAGTTCTTC. This sequence encodes CASSSSGTSGYNEQFF.

The chain is built from TRBV7-6 and TRBJ1-1, with TRBD1 identical over 8 bases. The trim removed 1 base at V and 1 base at J, leaving 2 bases unmatched. The CDR3 runs to 15 residues. Germline loops: CDR1 SGHVS, CDR2 FNYEAQ. The CDR3 sequence: CASSLEDRENTEAFF. CDR3 nucleotides: TGTGCCAGCAGCTTAGAGGACAGGGAGAACACTGAAGCTTTCTTT.

V and J are TRBV29-1 and TRBJ2-3, with D tentatively TRBD1 or TRBD2 (6 bases each). The CDR3 totals 13 residues. V gave up 3 bases and J gave up 6 bases, with 13 bases separating them. From germline, CDR1 is SQVTM and CDR2 ANQGSEA. The CDR3 nucleotides are TGCAGCGTTGAGAAGGGGGGAGTTGATACGCAGTATTTT. Residues: CSVEKGGVDTQYF.

The V call is TRBV4-2, the J call TRBJ2-1, with 10 bases that match TRBD2. This CDR3 region has 15 residues. V lost 5 bases to trimming and J lost 6 bases; unmatched junction nucleotides: 7. Germline V gives CDR1 LGHNA, CDR2 YNFKEQ. The CDR3 protein is CASSTRTSGLNEQFF. CDR3 bases: TGTGCCAGCAGCACTCGGACTAGCGGACTCAATGAGCAGTTCTTC.

V usage is TRBV14 and J usage is TRBJ1-1; D is ambiguous. CDR1 is SGHDN, CDR2 FVKESK, per germline. The CDR3 totals 14 residues. The germline V and J ends were trimmed by 0 bases and 7 bases, with 12 bases remaining between them. CDR3 coding DNA: TGTGCCAGCAGCCAAGAACACAGAACGGTTGAAGCTTTCTTT. This codes for CASSQEHRTVEAFF.

This clone was picked up one time. The chain uses TRBV4-1 and TRBJ2-5, with D unclear. This CDR3 has 13 residues. Germline CDR1 is MGHRA and CDR2 is YSYEKL. V was cut by 5 bases and J by 2 bases, with 9 bases left in between. CDR3 sequence (DNA): TGCGCCAGCAGCGCGACTGTACAAGAGACCCAGTACTTC. Residues: CASSATVQETQYF.

The rearrangement uses TRBV27 and TRBJ1-1, with D unclear. CDR1 MNHEY and CDR2 SMNVEV come from the germline V gene (reference sequence). V was trimmed by 5 bases and J by 5 bases, leaving 12 bases between them. CDR3 length equals 13 residues. CDR3 DNA: TGTGCCAGCAGTCAGACCGGACGGACTGAAGCTTTCTTT. Translated, it gives CASSQTGRTEAFF.

This clone was detected a few times. This chain uses TRBV5-6 with TRBJ2-2, with D hard to call. This CDR3 spans 13 amino acids. Germline CDR1 and CDR2: SGHDT and YYEEEE. The V end lost 0 bases, the J end lost 6 bases, and 6 bases lay between the germline ends. The CDR3 is CASSLVGSGELFF. The CDR3 DNA reads TGTGCCAGCAGCTTGGTCGGATCCGGGGAGCTGTTTTTT.

With regard to this clone: In the same sample, other DNA sequences code for this CDR3. The gene calls are TRBV13 and TRBJ1-1; D gene uncertain. Trimming cost V 3 bases and J 0 bases, with 8 bases left between them. The germline V gene has CDR1 PRHDT and CDR2 FYEKMQ (reference sequence). The CDR3 runs to 14 residues. CDR3 sequence: CASSLGGLNTEAFF. The CDR3, as DNA: TGTGCCAGCAGCTTGGGCGGGCTGAACACTGAAGCTTTCTTT. The full variable domain, its missing parts supplied by reference TRBV13 and TRBJ1-1, is AAGVIQSPRHLIKEKRETATLKCYPIPRHDTVYWYQQGPGQDPQFLISFYEKMQSDKGSIPDRFSAQQFSDYHSELNMSSLELGDSALYFCASSLGGLNTEAFFGQGTRLTVV.

This chain links TRBV27 with TRBJ2-7, with 8 positions matching TRBD2. This CDR3 has 16 residues. The V segment lost 0 bases and the J segment 2 bases; nucleotides outside the gene matches: 6. The germline V gene encodes CDR1 MNHEY and CDR2 SMNVEV (reference sequence). The CDR3 loop is CASSLSSGGPAYEQYF. For the CDR3, the DNA is TGTGCCAGCAGTTTATCCTCGGGAGGGCCCGCCTACGAGCAGTACTTC.

CDR3 nucleotide sequence: TGTGCCAGCTCAGCCTGGACAGGGCACAATGAGCAGTTCTTC. Translation gives CASSAWTGHNEQFF. The genes are TRBV18 and TRBJ2-1; 8 bases line up with TRBD1. Looked up from germline, CDR1 is KGHSH and CDR2 is LQKENI. This CDR3 region has 14 residues. J lost 5 bases, V lost 5 bases, and 5 bases had no gene match.

The CDR3 bases are TGCGCCAGCAGCACGACAGGGAGAGATAGTGAGACCCAGTACTTC. The encoded protein is CASSTTGRDSETQYF. The V and J genes are TRBV5-1 and TRBJ2-5, with 7 bases aligning to TRBD1. The CDR3 is 15 amino acids. The ends lost 4 bases at V and 5 bases at J; junction bases unmatched: 11. CDR1 and CDR2 from the germline V gene are SGHRS and YFSETQ.

The chain combines TRBV30 with TRBJ1-1; D gene unclear. V lost 5 bases and J 3 bases, leaving 7 bases between the germline ends. The CDR3 sequence is 11 residues long. Germline V gene sequence: CDR1 GTSNPN, CDR2 SVGIG (reference sequence). CDR3 in DNA: TGTGCCTGGTCGAAGGACACTGAAGCTTTCTTT. The encoded protein is CAWSKDTEAFF.